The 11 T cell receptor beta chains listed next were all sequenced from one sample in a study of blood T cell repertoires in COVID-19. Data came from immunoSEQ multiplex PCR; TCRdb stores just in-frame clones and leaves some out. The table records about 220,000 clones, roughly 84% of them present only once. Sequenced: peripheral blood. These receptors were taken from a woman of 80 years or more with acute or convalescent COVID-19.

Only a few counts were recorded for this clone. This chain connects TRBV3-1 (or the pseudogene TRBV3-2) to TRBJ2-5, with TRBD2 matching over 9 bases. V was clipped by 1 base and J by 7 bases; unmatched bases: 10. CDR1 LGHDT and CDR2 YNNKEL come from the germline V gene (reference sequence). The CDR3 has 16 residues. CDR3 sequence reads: CASSQVPSGAGSTQYF. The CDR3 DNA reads TGTGCCAGCAGCCAAGTCCCTAGCGGGGCGGGGTCGACCCAGTACTTC.

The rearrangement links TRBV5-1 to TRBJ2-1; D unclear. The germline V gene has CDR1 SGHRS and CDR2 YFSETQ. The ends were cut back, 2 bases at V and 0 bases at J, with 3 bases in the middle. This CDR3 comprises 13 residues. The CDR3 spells CASSFNSYNEQFF. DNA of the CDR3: TGCGCCAGCAGCTTTAACTCCTACAATGAGCAGTTCTTC.

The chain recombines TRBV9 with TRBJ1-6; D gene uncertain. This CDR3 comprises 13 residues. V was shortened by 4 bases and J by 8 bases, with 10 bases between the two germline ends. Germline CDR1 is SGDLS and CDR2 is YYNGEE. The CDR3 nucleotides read TGTGCCAGCAGCTCCCGAGGAGATTCACCCCTCCACTTT. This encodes CASSSRGDSPLHF. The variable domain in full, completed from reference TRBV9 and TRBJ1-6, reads DSGVTQTPKHLITATGQRVTLRCSPRSGDLSVYWYQQSLDQGLQFLIQYYNGEERAKGNILERFSAQQFPDLHSELNLSSLELGDSALYFCASSSRGDSPLHFGNGTRLTVT.

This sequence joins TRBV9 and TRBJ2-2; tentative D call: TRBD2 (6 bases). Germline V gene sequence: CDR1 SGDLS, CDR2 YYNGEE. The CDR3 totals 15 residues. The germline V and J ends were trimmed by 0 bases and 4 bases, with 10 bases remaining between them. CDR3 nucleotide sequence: TGTGCCAGCAGCGTAGGTGGGGGGTTCACCGGGGAGCTGTTTTTT. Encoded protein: CASSVGGGFTGELFF.

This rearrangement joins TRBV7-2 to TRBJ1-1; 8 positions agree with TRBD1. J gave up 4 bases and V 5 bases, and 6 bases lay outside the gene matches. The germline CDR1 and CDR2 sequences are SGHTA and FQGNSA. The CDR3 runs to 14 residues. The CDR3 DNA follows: TGTGCCAGCAGCCCAGGGGGCGCGGTCACTGAAGCTTTCTTT. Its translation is CASSPGGAVTEAFF.

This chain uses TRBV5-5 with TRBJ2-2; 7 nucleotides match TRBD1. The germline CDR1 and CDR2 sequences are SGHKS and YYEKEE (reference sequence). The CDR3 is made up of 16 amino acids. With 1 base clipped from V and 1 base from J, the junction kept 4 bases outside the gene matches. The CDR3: CASSLNRQGNTGELFF. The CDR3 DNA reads TGTGCCAGCAGCTTGAATAGACAGGGGAACACCGGGGAGCTGTTTTTT.

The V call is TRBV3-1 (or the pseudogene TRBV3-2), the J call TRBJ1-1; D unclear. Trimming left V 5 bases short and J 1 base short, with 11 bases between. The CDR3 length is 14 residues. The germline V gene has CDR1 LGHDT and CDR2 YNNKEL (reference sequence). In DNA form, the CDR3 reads TGTGCCAGCAGCGGAGCAGCGTGGAACACTGAAGCTTTCTTT. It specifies CASSGAAWNTEAFF.

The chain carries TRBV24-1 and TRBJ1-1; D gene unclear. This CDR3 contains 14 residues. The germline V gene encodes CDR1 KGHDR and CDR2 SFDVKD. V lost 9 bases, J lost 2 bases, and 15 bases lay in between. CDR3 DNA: TGTGCCACCGCGACTTCCGGCAGCAACACTGAAGCTTTCTTT. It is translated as CATATSGSNTEAFF.

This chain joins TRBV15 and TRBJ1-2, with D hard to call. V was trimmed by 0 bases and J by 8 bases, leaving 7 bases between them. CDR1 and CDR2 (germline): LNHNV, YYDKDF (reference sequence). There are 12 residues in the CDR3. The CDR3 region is CATSRDYGGYTF. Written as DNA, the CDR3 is TGTGCCACCAGCAGAGATTATGGCGGCTACACCTTC.

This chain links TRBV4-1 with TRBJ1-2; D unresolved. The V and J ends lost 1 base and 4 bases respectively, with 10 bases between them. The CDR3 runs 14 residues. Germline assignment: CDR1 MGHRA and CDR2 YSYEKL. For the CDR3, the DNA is TGCGCCAGCAGCCAAGTAACAGCTTCCTATGGCTACACCTTC. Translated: CASSQVTASYGYTF.

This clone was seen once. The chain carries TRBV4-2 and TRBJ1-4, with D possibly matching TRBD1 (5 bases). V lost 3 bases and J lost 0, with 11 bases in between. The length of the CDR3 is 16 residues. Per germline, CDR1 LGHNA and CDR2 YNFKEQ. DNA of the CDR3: TGTGCCAGCAGCCAGACAGAATTAACAACTAATGAAAAACTGTTTTTT. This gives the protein CASSQTELTTNEKLFF.